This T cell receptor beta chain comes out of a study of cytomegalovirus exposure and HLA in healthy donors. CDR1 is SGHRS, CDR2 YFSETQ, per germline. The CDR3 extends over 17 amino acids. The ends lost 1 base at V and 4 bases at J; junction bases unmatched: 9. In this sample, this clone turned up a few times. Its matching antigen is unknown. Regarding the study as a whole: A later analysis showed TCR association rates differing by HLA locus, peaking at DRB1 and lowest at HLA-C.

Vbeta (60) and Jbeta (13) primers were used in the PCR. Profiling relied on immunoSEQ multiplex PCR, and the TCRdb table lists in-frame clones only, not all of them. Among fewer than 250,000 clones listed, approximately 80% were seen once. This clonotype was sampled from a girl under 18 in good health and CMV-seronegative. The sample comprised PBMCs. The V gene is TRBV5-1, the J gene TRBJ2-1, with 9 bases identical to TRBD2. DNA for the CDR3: TGCGCCAGCAGCTTGAACTTAGCGGGAGCGGGTTACAATGAGCAGTTCTTC. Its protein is CASSLNLAGAGYNEQFF.